Below, 20 T cell receptor beta chains from the same sample are listed, as sequenced in a study of T cell responses to AZD1222 COVID-19 vaccine. Repertoires were generated with immunoSEQ multiplex PCR, while TCRdb's copy carries only in-frame clones and drops some. The sample shows 120,000 or so clones, more than 70% of them seen only once. The specimen comprised peripheral blood, sampled on day 0 of AZD1222 vaccination. These receptor sequences come from an adult in good health.

V gene TRBV2 combines with J gene TRBJ2-7, with 10 bases aligning to TRBD1. The germline V gene encodes CDR1 SNHLY and CDR2 FYNNEI. The CDR3 is 15 amino acids. The junction had 8 bases not matched to a gene; V was cut back by 4 bases and J by 5 bases. CDR3 sequence reads: CASSAGQGESDEQYF. In DNA, the CDR3 is TGTGCCAGCAGTGCCGGACAGGGGGAAAGCGACGAGCAGTACTTC.

The V and J genes are TRBV6-5 and TRBJ1-1; 7 bases are a match to TRBD1. J gave up 1 base and V 5 bases, and 1 base lay outside the gene matches. Germline CDR1 reads MNHEY; CDR2 reads SVGAGI. The CDR3 has 13 residues. The CDR3 region is CASSRTGNTEAFF. The CDR3, as DNA: TGTGCCAGCAGTCGGACAGGGAACACTGAAGCTTTCTTT.

The rearrangement uses TRBV7-9 and TRBJ1-6, with D unclear. Germline V CDR1 and CDR2: SEHNR, FQNEAQ (reference sequence). CDR3 length: 11 residues. With 7 bases removed from V and 6 bases from J, the gap between germline ends came to 4 bases. The CDR3 coding sequence is TGTGCCAGCACCCCTAATTCACCCCTCCACTTT. Amino acids: CASTPNSPLHF.

The J gene is TRBJ2-5, the V gene TRBV6-6; perhaps TRBD2 as D (6 bases). CDR3 length equals 14 residues. V was clipped by 5 bases and J by 5 bases, with 15 bases between them. CDR1 and CDR2 from the germline V gene are MNHNY and SVGAGI (reference sequence). The CDR3 DNA reads as TGTGCCAGCAGTCCCTTTGGCGCGGGGGAGACCCAGTACTTC. It translates to CASSPFGAGETQYF.

The chain carries TRBV15 and TRBJ1-1, with D possibly TRBD1 on 6 matching bases. The CDR3 consists of 15 residues. CDR1 is LNHNV, CDR2 YYDKDF, per germline (reference sequence). The ends were cut back, 5 bases at V and 2 bases at J, with 15 bases in the middle. CDR3 DNA: TGTGCCACCAGCTGGGGGCCCGCCGGAAACACTGAAGCTTTCTTT. Translated: CATSWGPAGNTEAFF.

The J gene is TRBJ1-2, the V gene TRBV9; possible D gene TRBD1, 6 bases. V gave up 4 bases and J gave up 4 bases, with 20 bases separating them. The CDR3 covers 16 residues. Germline V gene sequence: CDR1 SGDLS, CDR2 YYNGEE. The CDR3 loop reads CASSLHSGAASYGYTF. Written as DNA, the CDR3 is TGTGCCAGCAGCTTACATTCGGGGGCGGCAAGCTATGGCTACACCTTC.

The V call is TRBV7-9, the J call TRBJ1-1; D is unresolved. The length of the CDR3 is 14 residues. The germline gives CDR1 SEHNR, CDR2 FQNEAQ (reference sequence). Trimming removed 4 bases from V and 6 bases from J, with 15 bases in between. Here the CDR3 reads CASSSDWGLAEAFF. Here the CDR3 DNA reads TGTGCCAGCAGCTCAGATTGGGGTCTGGCTGAAGCTTTCTTT.

The CDR3 reads CASSVRQGIYEKLFF. CDR3 DNA: TGTGCCAGCAGCGTAAGACAGGGAATATATGAAAAACTGTTTTTT. The chain joins TRBV5-6 to TRBJ1-4, with 7 bases lining up with TRBD1. V gave up 4 bases and J gave up 6 bases; unmatched junction bases: 9. Germline-derived CDR1 and CDR2 are SGHDT and YYEEEE. The CDR3 runs to 15 residues.

The chain links TRBV15 to TRBJ1-2, with TRBD1 matching 12 bases. The CDR3 is 17 amino acids. J was trimmed by 8 bases and V by 0 bases; bases with no gene match: 10. Germline assignment: CDR1 LNHNV and CDR2 YYDKDF (reference sequence). DNA for the CDR3: TGTGCCACCAGCAGAGATGAGGGACAGGGGGCGGTTGGAGGCTACACCTTC. Protein product: CATSRDEGQGAVGGYTF.

This clone was counted only a few times. The chain combines TRBV2 with TRBJ1-4, with D possibly TRBD1 on 5 matching bases. The CDR3 is made up of 14 amino acids. The ends were cut back, 6 bases at V and 8 bases at J, with 16 bases in the middle. Germline-derived CDR1 and CDR2 are SNHLY and FYNNEI. The CDR3 loop is CASSLIRGGEKLFF. CDR3 nucleotide sequence: TGTGCCAGCAGCCTAATTAGGGGAGGCGAAAAACTGTTTTTT.

The chain combines TRBV3-1 (or the pseudogene TRBV3-2) with TRBJ2-5; 7 nucleotides line up with TRBD1. V trimming: 9 bases; J trimming: 2 bases; junction bases outside the gene matches: 15. CDR1 is LGHDT and CDR2 is YNNKEL in the germline V gene (reference sequence). CDR3 length: 16 amino acids. CDR3 DNA: TGTGCCAGTTCTTCGGAGGCTGGGACAGCACAAGAGACCCAGTACTTC. This translates into CASSSEAGTAQETQYF.

The rearrangement uses TRBV7-9 and TRBJ2-2, with 7 positions matching TRBD2. With 4 bases clipped from V and 7 bases from J, the junction kept 6 bases outside the gene matches. This CDR3 is 14 amino acids long. Germline CDR1 SEHNR, CDR2 FQNEAQ (reference sequence). The CDR3 sequence: CASSSRGTGGELFF. As DNA, the CDR3 is TGTGCCAGCAGCTCGCGGGGGACCGGCGGGGAGCTGTTTTTT.

The chain is built from TRBV9 and TRBJ2-2; TRBD1 aligns across 9 bases. Germline V CDR1 and CDR2: SGDLS, YYNGEE. V was clipped by 1 base and J by 7 bases; unmatched bases: 11. This CDR3 is 17 amino acids long. CDR3 region: CASSVSRTGVRGGELFF. CDR3 DNA sequence: TGTGCCAGCAGCGTATCCCGGACAGGGGTACGGGGCGGGGAGCTGTTTTTT.

The rearrangement links TRBV12-5 to TRBJ2-5, with no clear D. V was shortened by 6 bases and J by 4 bases, with 12 bases between the two germline ends. Looked up from germline, CDR1 is LGHNT and CDR2 is FRNRAP. The length of the CDR3 is 13 residues. The CDR3 bases are TGTGCTAGTGGGGCTAGTGGTTTAGAGACCCAGTACTTC. As protein: CASGASGLETQYF.

The chain carries TRBV29-1 and TRBJ1-1; D is uncertain. The CDR3 loop spans 13 amino acids. Looked up from germline, CDR1 is SQVTM and CDR2 is ANQGSEA. With 6 bases removed from V and 5 bases from J, the gap between germline ends came to 16 bases. CDR3 sequence reads: CSVRTPRHTEAFF. The DNA for the CDR3 is TGCAGCGTCCGGACCCCAAGGCATACTGAAGCTTTCTTT.

The rearrangement links TRBV6-5 to TRBJ1-3; no reliable D call. Trimming took off 5 bases at V and 0 bases at J, with 8 bases between the two ends. This CDR3 spans 14 amino acids. Germline lookup yields CDR1 MNHEY and CDR2 SVGAGI. In DNA, the CDR3 is TGTGCCAGCAGTCCCCATTACTCTGGAAACACCATATATTTT. Its protein is CASSPHYSGNTIYF.

The J gene is TRBJ1-1, the V gene TRBV7-8; no firm D call. Germline V gene sequence: CDR1 SGHVS, CDR2 FQNEAQ. V gave up 0 bases and J gave up 3 bases, with 8 bases separating them. This CDR3 contains 14 residues. This chain's CDR3 is CASSLAGGYTEAFF. CDR3 DNA sequence: TGTGCCAGCAGCTTAGCGGGCGGCTACACTGAAGCTTTCTTT.

In DNA, the CDR3 is TGTGCCAGCAGCTTGACGCAGGGGGCAAACACCGGGGAGCTGTTTTTT. It yields the protein CASSLTQGANTGELFF. The V and J genes are TRBV5-5 and TRBJ2-2, with TRBD1 identical over 8 bases. The V gene end was trimmed by 1 base and the J gene end by 2 bases; junction bases not matched to a gene: 4. Per germline, CDR1 SGHKS and CDR2 YYEKEE (reference sequence). This CDR3 region has 16 residues.

The rearrangement joins TRBV19 to TRBJ1-6; 9 bases are shared with TRBD1. V was clipped by 6 bases and J by 9 bases; unmatched bases: 9. Germline assignment: CDR1 LNHDA and CDR2 SQIVND (reference sequence). The CDR3 loop spans 15 amino acids. The CDR3 nucleotides are TGTGCCAGTAGCGGCGGGACAGGGTTATTTTCACCCCTCCACTTT. Its protein product is CASSGGTGLFSPLHF.

The gene calls are TRBV4-3 and TRBJ2-7, with a possible D match to TRBD1 (7 bases). CDR1 and CDR2 (germline): LGHNA, YSLEER. The CDR3 has 17 amino acids. The V end was cut by 0 bases, the J end by 2 bases, with 17 bases between. CDR3 sequence reads: CASSQEWSQGEAYEQYF. DNA of the CDR3: TGCGCCAGCAGCCAAGAGTGGTCCCAGGGGGAGGCCTACGAGCAGTACTTC.